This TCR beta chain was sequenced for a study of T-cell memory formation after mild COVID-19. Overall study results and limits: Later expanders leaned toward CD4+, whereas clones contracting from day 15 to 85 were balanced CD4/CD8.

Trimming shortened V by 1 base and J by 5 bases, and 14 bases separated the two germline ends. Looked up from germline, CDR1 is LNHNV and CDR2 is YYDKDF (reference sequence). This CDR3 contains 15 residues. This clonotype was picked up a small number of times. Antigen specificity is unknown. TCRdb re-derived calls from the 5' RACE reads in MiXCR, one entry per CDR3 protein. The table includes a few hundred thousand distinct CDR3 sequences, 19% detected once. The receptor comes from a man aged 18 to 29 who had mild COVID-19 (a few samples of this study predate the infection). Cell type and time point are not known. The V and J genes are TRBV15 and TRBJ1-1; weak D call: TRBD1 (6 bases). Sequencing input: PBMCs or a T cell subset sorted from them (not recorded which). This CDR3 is CATSRVGGAGTEAFF. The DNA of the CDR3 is TGTGCCACCAGCAGAGTGGGGGGGGCCGGGACTGAAGCTTTCTTT.